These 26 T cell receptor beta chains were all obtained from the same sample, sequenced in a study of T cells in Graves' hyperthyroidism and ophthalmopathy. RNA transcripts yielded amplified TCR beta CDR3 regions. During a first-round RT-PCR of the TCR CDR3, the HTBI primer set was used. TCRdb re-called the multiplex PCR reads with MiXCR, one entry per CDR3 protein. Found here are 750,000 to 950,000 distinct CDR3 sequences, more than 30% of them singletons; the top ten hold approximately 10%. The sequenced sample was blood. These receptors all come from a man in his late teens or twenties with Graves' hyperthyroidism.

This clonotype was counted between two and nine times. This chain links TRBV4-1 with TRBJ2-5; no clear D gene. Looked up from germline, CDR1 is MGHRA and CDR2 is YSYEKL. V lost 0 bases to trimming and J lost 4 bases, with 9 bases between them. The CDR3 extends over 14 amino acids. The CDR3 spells CASSQEGYGETQYF. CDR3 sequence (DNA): TGCGCCAGCAGCCAAGAGGGTTATGGAGAGACCCAGTACTTC.

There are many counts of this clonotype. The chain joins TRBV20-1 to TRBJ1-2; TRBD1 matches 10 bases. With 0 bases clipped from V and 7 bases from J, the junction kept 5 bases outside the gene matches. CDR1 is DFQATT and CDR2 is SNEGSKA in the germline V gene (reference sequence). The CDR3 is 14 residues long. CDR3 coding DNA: TGCAGTGCTAGAGATCCTGGGACAGGGGTTGGCTACACCTTC. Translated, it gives CSARDPGTGVGYTF.

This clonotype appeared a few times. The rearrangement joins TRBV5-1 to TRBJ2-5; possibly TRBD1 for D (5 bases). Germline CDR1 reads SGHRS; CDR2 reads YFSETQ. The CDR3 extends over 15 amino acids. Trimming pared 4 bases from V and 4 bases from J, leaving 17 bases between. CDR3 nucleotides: TGCGCCAGCAGCGGACGTAAGGGGATGGGAGAGACCCAGTACTTC. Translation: CASSGRKGMGETQYF.

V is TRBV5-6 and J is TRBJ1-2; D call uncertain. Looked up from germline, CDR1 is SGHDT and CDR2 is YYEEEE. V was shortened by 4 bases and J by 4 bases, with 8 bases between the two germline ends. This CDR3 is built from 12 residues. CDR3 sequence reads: CASSRIFYGYTF. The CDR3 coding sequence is TGTGCCAGCAGCAGAATTTTCTATGGCTACACCTTC.

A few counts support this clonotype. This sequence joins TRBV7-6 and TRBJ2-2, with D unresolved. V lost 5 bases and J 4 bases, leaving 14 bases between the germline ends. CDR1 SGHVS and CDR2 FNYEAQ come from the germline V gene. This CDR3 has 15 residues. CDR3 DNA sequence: TGTGCCAGCAGCCCATCCCATGGGCGCACCGGGGAGCTGTTTTTT. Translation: CASSPSHGRTGELFF.

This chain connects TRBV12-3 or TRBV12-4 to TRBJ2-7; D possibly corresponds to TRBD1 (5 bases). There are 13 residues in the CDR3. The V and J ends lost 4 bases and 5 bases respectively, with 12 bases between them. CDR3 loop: CASSSYQGNEQYF. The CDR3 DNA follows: TGTGCCAGCAGTTCGTACCAGGGAAACGAGCAGTACTTC.

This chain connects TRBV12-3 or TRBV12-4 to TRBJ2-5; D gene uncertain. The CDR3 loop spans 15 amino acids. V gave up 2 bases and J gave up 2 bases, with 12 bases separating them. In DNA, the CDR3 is TGTGCCAGCAGTTTAATGGGGTCAAGTCAAGAGACCCAGTACTTC. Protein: CASSLMGSSQETQYF.

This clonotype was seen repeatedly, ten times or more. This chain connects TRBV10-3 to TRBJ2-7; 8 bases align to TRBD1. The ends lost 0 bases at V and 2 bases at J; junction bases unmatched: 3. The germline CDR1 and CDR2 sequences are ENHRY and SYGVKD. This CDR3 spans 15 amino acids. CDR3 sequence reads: CAISESRTGTYEQYF. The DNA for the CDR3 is TGTGCCATCAGTGAGTCACGGACAGGGACCTACGAGCAGTACTTC.

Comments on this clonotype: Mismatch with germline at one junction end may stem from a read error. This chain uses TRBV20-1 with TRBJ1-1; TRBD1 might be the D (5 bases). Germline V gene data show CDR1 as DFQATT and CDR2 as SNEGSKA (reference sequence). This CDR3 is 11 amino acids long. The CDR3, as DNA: TGCAGTTCTAGAGTCGGCCGGGGGGCTTTCTTT. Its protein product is CSSRVGRGAFF.

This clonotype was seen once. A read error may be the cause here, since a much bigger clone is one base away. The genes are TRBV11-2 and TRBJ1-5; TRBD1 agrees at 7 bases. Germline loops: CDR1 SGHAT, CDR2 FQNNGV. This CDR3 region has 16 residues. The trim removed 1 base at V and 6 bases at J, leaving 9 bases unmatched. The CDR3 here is CASSLGSGTVCQPQHF. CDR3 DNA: TGTGCCAGCAGCTTAGGATCTGGGACAGTCTGTCAGCCCCAGCATTTT.

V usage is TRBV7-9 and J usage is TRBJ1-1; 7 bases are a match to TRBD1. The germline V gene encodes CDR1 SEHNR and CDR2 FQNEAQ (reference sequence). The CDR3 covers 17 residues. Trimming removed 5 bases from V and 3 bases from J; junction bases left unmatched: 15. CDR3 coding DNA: TGTGCCAGCAGCCCCCCCCAGGGGGTGTTGCGGGACACTGAAGCTTTCTTT. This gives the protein CASSPPQGVLRDTEAFF. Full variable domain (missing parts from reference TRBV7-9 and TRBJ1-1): DTGVSQNPRHKITKRGQNVTFRCDPISEHNRLYWYRQTLGQGPEFLTYFQNEAQLEKSRLLSDRFSAERPKGSFSTLEIQRTEQGDSAMYLCASSPPQGVLRDTEAFFGQGTRLTVV.

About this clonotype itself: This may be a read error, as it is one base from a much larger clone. The CDR3 sequence: CAIGESVETQYF. CDR3 DNA: TGTGCCATCGGTGAGTCGGTTGAGACCCAGTACTTC. The chain couples TRBV10-3 to TRBJ2-5; D remains ambiguous. The CDR3 runs 12 residues. Per the germline V gene, CDR1 is ENHRY and CDR2 is SYGVKD.

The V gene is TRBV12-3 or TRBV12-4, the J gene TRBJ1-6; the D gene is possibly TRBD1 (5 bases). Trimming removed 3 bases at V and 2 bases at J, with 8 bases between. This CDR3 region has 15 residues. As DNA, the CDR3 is TGTGCCAGCAGTTTTCGGGGGGCCTATAATTCACCCCTCCACTTT. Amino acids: CASSFRGAYNSPLHF.

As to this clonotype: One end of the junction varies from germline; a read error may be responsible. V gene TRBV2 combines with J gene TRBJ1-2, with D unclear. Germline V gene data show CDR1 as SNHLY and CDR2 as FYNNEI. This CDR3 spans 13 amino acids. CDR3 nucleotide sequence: TGTGCCGCCCGTGGCAGTGTTGACCATGGCCACACCTTC. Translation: CAARGSVDHGHTF.

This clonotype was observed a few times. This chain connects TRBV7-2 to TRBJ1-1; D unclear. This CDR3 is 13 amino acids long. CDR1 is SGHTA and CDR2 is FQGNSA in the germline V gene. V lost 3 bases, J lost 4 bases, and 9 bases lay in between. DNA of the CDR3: TGTGCCAGCAGCTTGAGGGCAGCCACTGAAGCTTTCTTT. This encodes CASSLRAATEAFF.

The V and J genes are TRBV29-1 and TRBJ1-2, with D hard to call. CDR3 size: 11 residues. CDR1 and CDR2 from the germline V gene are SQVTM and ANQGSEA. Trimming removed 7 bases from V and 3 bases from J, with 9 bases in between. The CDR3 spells CSARRDYGYTF. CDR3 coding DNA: TGCAGCGCCCGACGGGACTATGGCTACACCTTC.

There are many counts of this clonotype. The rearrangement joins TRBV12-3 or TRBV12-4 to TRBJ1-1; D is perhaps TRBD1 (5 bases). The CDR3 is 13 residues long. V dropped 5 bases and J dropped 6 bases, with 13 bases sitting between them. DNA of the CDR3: TGTGCCAGCAGTCTCTCAGGGCCCCCTGAAGCTTTCTTT. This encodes CASSLSGPPEAFF.

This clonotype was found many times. The CDR3 DNA sequence: TGTGCCAGTAGGAACCGACGCATGAACACTGAAGCTTTCTTT. Translated: CASRNRRMNTEAFF. The chain employs TRBV19 and TRBJ1-1; D ambiguous. The CDR3 totals 14 residues. From germline, CDR1 is LNHDA and CDR2 SQIVND (reference sequence). The V end lost 6 bases, the J end lost 0 bases, and 11 bases lay between the germline ends.

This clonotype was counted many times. CDR3 residues: CASATWTGHATNEKLFF. CDR3 nucleotides: TGTGCCAGCGCCACCTGGACAGGCCATGCAACTAATGAAAAACTGTTTTTT. The rearrangement links TRBV7-9 to TRBJ1-4; the match to TRBD1 covers 7 bases. With 8 bases clipped from V and 0 bases from J, the junction kept 12 bases outside the gene matches. CDR1 and CDR2 (germline): SEHNR, FQNEAQ (reference sequence). CDR3 length: 17 residues. The variable domain in full, with the rest retrieved from reference TRBV7-9 and TRBJ1-4, is DTGVSQNPRHKITKRGQNVTFRCDPISEHNRLYWYRQTLGQGPEFLTYFQNEAQLEKSRLLSDRFSAERPKGSFSTLEIQRTEQGDSAMYLCASATWTGHATNEKLFFGSGTQLSVL.

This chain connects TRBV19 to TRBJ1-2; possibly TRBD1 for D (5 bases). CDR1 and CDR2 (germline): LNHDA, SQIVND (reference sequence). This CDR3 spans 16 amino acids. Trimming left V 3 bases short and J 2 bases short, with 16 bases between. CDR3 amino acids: CASSIIRGGLNYGYTF. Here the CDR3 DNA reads TGTGCCAGTAGTATCATCCGGGGGGGTCTCAACTATGGCTACACCTTC.

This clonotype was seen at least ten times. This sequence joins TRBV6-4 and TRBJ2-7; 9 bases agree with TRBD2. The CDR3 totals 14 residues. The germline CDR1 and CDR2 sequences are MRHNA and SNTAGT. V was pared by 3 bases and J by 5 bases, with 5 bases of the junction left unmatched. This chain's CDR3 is CASSEDSGSHEQYF. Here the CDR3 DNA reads TGTGCCAGCAGTGAGGATAGCGGGAGCCACGAGCAGTACTTC.

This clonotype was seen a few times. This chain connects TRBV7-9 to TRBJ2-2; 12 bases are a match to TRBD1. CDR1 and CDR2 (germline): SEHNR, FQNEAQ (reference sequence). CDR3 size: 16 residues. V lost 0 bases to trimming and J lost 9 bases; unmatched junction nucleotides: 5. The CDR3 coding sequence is TGTGCCAGCAGCTTAGCGGGACAGGGGGCGCCAAGGGAGCTGTTTTTT. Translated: CASSLAGQGAPRELFF.

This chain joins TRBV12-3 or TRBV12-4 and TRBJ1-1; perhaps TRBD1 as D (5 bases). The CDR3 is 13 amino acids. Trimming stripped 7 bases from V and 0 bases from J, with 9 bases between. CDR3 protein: CASKGPLNTEAFF. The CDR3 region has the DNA TGTGCCAGCAAGGGACCTCTGAACACTGAAGCTTTCTTT.

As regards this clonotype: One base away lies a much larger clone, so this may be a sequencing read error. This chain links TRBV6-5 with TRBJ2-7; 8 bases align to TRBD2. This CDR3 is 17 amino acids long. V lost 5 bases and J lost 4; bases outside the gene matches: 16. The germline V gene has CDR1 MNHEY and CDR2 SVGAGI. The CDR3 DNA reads TGTGCCAGCAGTGAGTCGACGGGCGCGGGGGGCACGTACGAGCAGTACTTC. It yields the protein CASSESTGAGGTYEQYF.

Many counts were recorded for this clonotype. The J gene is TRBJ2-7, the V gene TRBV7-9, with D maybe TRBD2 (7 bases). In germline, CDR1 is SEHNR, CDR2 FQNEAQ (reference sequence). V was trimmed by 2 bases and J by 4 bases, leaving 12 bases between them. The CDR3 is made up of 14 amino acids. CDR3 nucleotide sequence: TGTGCCAGCAGCTTATTCGGGGGGCCGTACGAGCAGTACTTC. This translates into CASSLFGGPYEQYF.

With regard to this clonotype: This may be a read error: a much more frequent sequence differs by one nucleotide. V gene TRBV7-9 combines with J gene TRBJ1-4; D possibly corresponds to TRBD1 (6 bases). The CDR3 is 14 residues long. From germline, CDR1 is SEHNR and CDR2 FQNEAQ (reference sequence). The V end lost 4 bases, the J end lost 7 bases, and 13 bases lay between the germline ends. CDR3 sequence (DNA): TGTGCCAGCAGCTCGACAGGCTCGGGTGAAAAACTGTTTTTT. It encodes CASSSTGSGEKLFF. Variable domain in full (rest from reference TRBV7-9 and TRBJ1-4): DTGVSQNPRHKITKRGQNVTFRCDPISEHNRLYWYRQTLGQGPEFLTYFQNEAQLEKSRLLSDRFSAERPKGSFSTLEIQRTEQGDSAMYLCASSSTGSGEKLFFGSGTQLSVL.